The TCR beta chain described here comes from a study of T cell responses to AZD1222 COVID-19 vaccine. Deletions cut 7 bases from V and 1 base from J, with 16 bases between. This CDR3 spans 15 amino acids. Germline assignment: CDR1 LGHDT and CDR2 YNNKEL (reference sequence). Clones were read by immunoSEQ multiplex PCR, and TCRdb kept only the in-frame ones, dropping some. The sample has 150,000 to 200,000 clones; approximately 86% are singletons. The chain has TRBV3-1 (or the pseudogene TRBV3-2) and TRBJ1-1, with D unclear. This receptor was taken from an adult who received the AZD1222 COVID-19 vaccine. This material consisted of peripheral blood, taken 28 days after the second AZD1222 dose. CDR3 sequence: CASTTAITGNTEAFF. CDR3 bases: TGTGCCAGCACCACTGCTATAACGGGGAACACTGAAGCTTTCTTT.